Listed below are T cell receptor beta chains from one sample, sequenced in a study of cytomegalovirus exposure and HLA in healthy donors. The method was immunoSEQ multiplex PCR; TCRdb's version includes in-frame clones alone and lacks a portion of them. The sample lists 150,000 to 200,000 clones, 84% occurring once. The sequencing sample was made of PBMCs. Source of these receptors: a man between 50 and 59 years old in good health and CMV-seropositive. Each CDR3 is given with its conserved first and last residue. D genes are given only for firm matches. For some rows the clone size is stated as once, few or many, or as a class when expanded; others skip it.

v_gene: TRBV6-6
d_gene: TRBD1
abundance: -
len: 14
j_gene: TRBJ1-1
CDR3aa: CASSYSRDRGEAFF
CDR3nt: TGTGCCAGCAGTTACTCGAGGGACAGGGGTGAAGCTTTCTTT

v_gene: TRBV5-6
d_gene: TRBD1
abundance: -
len: 18
j_gene: TRBJ2-2
CDR3aa: CASSLDRGQGGFTGELFF
CDR3nt: TGTGCCAGCAGCTTAGACAGGGGACAAGGCGGGTTCACCGGGGAGCTGTTTTTT

v_gene: TRBV15
d_gene: -
abundance: -
len: 17
j_gene: TRBJ2-1
CDR3aa: CATSYSPGTRPDNEQFF
CDR3nt: TGTGCCACCAGCTACTCACCCGGGACTCGGCCCGACAATGAGCAGTTCTTC

v_gene: TRBV18
d_gene: TRBD1
abundance: -
len: 17
j_gene: TRBJ1-2
CDR3aa: CASSPAGGYTDNYGYTF
CDR3nt: TGTGCCAGCTCACCAGCAGGGGGCTACACCGATAACTATGGCTACACCTTC

v_gene: TRBV7-9
d_gene: -
abundance: -
len: 15
j_gene: TRBJ1-5
CDR3aa: CASSPDRISNQPQHF
CDR3nt: TGTGCCAGCAGCCCCGACAGGATAAGCAATCAGCCCCAGCATTTT

v_gene: TRBV2
d_gene: TRBD1
abundance: -
len: 14
j_gene: TRBJ1-2
CDR3aa: CASSTQGANYGYTF
CDR3nt: TGTGCCAGCAGCACACAGGGGGCTAACTATGGCTACACCTTC

v_gene: TRBV4-2
d_gene: TRBD2
abundance: -
len: 18
j_gene: TRBJ2-3
CDR3aa: CASSQDQTSGGYTDTQYF
CDR3nt: TGTGCCAGCAGCCAAGATCAGACTAGCGGGGGATACACAGATACGCAGTATTTT

v_gene: TRBV14
d_gene: TRBD2
abundance: few
len: 14
j_gene: TRBJ2-7
CDR3aa: CASRRSGDSYEQYF
CDR3nt: TGTGCCAGCAGGCGTAGCGGGGACTCCTACGAGCAGTACTTC

v_gene: TRBV19
d_gene: TRBD1
abundance: once
len: 15
j_gene: TRBJ1-1
CDR3aa: CASSPGRQGSTEAFF
CDR3nt: TGTGCCAGTAGTCCAGGGAGACAGGGAAGCACTGAAGCTTTCTTT

v_gene: TRBV9
d_gene: -
abundance: -
len: 12
j_gene: TRBJ2-2
CDR3aa: CASSPGFGELFF
CDR3nt: TGTGCCAGCAGCCCAGGGTTCGGGGAGCTGTTTTTT

v_gene: TRBV5-6
d_gene: -
abundance: -
len: 14
j_gene: TRBJ2-1
CDR3aa: CASSPQGVGRDQFF
CDR3nt: TGTGCCAGCAGCCCACAGGGTGTGGGGCGTGACCAGTTCTTC

v_gene: TRBV5-1
d_gene: -
abundance: -
len: 16
j_gene: TRBJ2-3
CDR3aa: CASSLVAGAATDTQYF
CDR3nt: TGCGCCAGCAGCTTGGTGGCAGGGGCGGCCACAGATACGCAGTATTTT

v_gene: TRBV9
d_gene: -
abundance: -
len: 13
j_gene: TRBJ2-7
CDR3aa: CASSVNPNYEQYF
CDR3nt: TGTGCCAGCAGCGTCAATCCCAACTACGAGCAGTACTTC

v_gene: TRBV28
d_gene: -
abundance: -
len: 14
j_gene: TRBJ2-1
CDR3aa: CASRSPGLHNEQFF
CDR3nt: TGTGCCAGCCGCTCTCCGGGACTTCACAATGAGCAGTTCTTC

v_gene: TRBV19
d_gene: TRBD2
abundance: -
len: 16
j_gene: TRBJ2-3
CDR3aa: CASSIPGLASGDTQYF
CDR3nt: TGTGCCAGTAGTATTCCCGGACTAGCCTCGGGAGATACGCAGTATTTT

v_gene: TRBV27
d_gene: -
abundance: -
len: 14
j_gene: TRBJ2-7
CDR3aa: CASSPLTGTYEQYF
CDR3nt: TGTGCCAGCAGTCCCTTGACAGGAACCTACGAGCAGTACTTC

v_gene: TRBV29-1
d_gene: -
abundance: -
len: 12
j_gene: TRBJ2-3
CDR3aa: CSGVQGTDTQYF
CDR3nt: TGCAGTGGGGTACAGGGCACAGATACGCAGTATTTT

v_gene: TRBV19
d_gene: TRBD1
abundance: -
len: 15
j_gene: TRBJ1-4
CDR3aa: CASSQQGGLVEKLFF
CDR3nt: TGTGCCAGTAGCCAACAGGGGGGTTTGGTGGAAAAACTGTTTTTT

v_gene: TRBV9
d_gene: TRBD2
abundance: once
len: 15
j_gene: TRBJ2-7
CDR3aa: CASSVTSGGVSEQYF
CDR3nt: TGTGCCAGCAGCGTAACTAGCGGGGGGGTTAGCGAGCAGTACTTC

v_gene: TRBV6-5
d_gene: TRBD1
abundance: -
len: 15
j_gene: TRBJ1-3
CDR3aa: CASSYFNRGTNTIYF
CDR3nt: TGTGCCAGCAGTTACTTTAACAGGGGGACGAACACCATATATTTT

v_gene: TRBV27
d_gene: -
abundance: -
len: 15
j_gene: TRBJ2-3
CDR3aa: CASSLVGGPFDTQYF
CDR3nt: TGTGCCAGCAGTTTGGTTGGGGGCCCTTTCGATACGCAGTATTTT